This record covers a single TCR beta chain. Trimming removed 7 bases at V and 9 bases at J, with 17 bases between. Germline lookup yields CDR1 SGHRS and CDR2 YFSETQ. This CDR3 contains 14 residues. The data were taken from a study of cytomegalovirus exposure and HLA in healthy donors. 60 Vbeta and 13 Jbeta primers were used in PCR. Measured with immunoSEQ multiplex PCR; TCRdb has only the in-frame clones, and not every one. This sample has some 150,000 clones, with approximately 80% found just once. The TCR was taken from a man aged 25-45 years in good health and CMV-seropositive. The chain has TRBV5-1 and TRBJ1-6; D not certain. Sequenced: PBMCs. DNA for the CDR3: TGCGCCAGCCGAGTAGAGACATCTCGTTCACCCCTCCACTTT. Protein: CASRVETSRSPLHF. Full variable domain (rest looked up from reference TRBV5-1 and TRBJ1-6): KAGVTQTPRYLIKTRGQQVTLSCSPISGHRSVSWYQQTPGQGLQFLFEYFSETQRNKGNFPGRFSGRQFSNSRSEMNVSTLELGDSALYLCASRVETSRSPLHFGNGTRLTVT.